The sequence of this TCR beta chain was determined in a study of blood T cell repertoires in COVID-19. The ends were cut back, 6 bases at V and 0 bases at J, with 14 bases in the middle. Germline V lookup: CDR1 LNHDA, CDR2 SQIVND (reference sequence). The CDR3 covers 15 residues. Repertoires were generated with immunoSEQ multiplex PCR, while TCRdb's copy carries only in-frame clones and drops some. The table has 53,000 or so clones, around 86% seen once; the top ten hold roughly 2.7%. The sequenced sample consisted of peripheral blood. This rearrangement joins TRBV19 to TRBJ1-2; D might be TRBD1 (5 bases). This sequence was found in an elderly man with acute or convalescent COVID-19. The CDR3 region has the DNA TGTGCCAGTAGACTAAAACAGGACACTAACTATGGCTACACCTTC. Encoded protein: CASRLKQDTNYGYTF.